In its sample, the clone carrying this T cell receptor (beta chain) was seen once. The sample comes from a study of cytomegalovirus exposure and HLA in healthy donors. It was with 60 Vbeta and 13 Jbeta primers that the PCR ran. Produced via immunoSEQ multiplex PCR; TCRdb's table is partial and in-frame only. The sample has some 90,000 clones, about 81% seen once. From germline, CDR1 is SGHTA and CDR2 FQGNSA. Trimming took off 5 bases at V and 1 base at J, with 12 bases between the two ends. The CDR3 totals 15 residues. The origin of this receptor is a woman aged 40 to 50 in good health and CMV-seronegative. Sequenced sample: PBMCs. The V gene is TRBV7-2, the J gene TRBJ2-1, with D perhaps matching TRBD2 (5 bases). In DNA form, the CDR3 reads TGTGCCAGCAGCCCGCGGGCTAGATCCTACAATGAGCAGTTCTTC. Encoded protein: CASSPRARSYNEQFF.